The sequence of this TCR beta chain was determined in a study of CD8 T cells in Susac syndrome. This clonotype has just one count. Random hexamers were used to reverse transcribe about 0.5 to 1 ug of RNA. TCR beta CDR3 was amplified by immunoSEQ multiplex PCR. This amplification extended across 54 Vbeta and 13 Jbeta segments. TCRdb re-called the immunoSEQ multiplex PCR reads with MiXCR, one entry per CDR3 protein. The sample records around 120,000 distinct CDR3 sequences, approximately 93% being singletons. The clonotype was recovered from a human donor with multiple sclerosis. The sequenced sample was CD4+ T cells from PBMCs.

The CDR3 loop is CASWRRQSMDEKLFF. In DNA, the CDR3 is TGTGCCAGCTGGCGACGGCAGTCTATGGATGAAAAACTGTTTTTT. The V gene is TRBV2, the J gene TRBJ1-4; D remains ambiguous. The CDR3 sequence is 15 residues long. Germline lookup yields CDR1 SNHLY and CDR2 FYNNEI. Trimming stripped 8 bases from V and 6 bases from J, with 19 bases between.